The 2 T cell receptor beta chains presented below share a single source sample, sequenced in a study of blood T cell repertoires in COVID-19. This table comes from immunoSEQ multiplex PCR, and its TCRdb copy is limited to in-frame clones, with some not included. Here the sample spans about 94,000 clones, 80% to 85% being singletons. Sequencing was done on a sample of peripheral blood. The receptors originated from a man aged 60 to 69 with acute or convalescent COVID-19.

The rearrangement links TRBV12-3 or TRBV12-4 to TRBJ2-5; D is possibly TRBD1 (6 bases). The V end was cut by 8 bases, the J end by 1 base, with 11 bases between. The CDR3 is 13 residues long. CDR3 nucleotides: TGTGCCAGCGGTGACAGGCCCCAAGAGACCCAGTACTTC. Its translation: CASGDRPQETQYF.

The chain combines TRBV5-6 with TRBJ1-6, with D maybe TRBD1 (6 bases). V lost 0 bases and J lost 7, with 8 bases in between. The germline CDR1 and CDR2 sequences are SGHDT and YYEEEE. CDR3 length: 14 residues. CDR3 in amino acids: CASSLGDTNSPLHF. The CDR3, as DNA: TGTGCCAGCAGCTTGGGGGACACAAATTCACCCCTCCACTTT.